The rows below give T cell receptor beta chains drawn from one sample of a study of naive and memory T cell subsets. One entry per CDR3 protein, called by TCRdb with MiXCR from the UMI-ligation and nested PCR reads. The sample lists 35,000 to 40,000 distinct CDR3 sequences; 9.5% to 11% were seen once. The source material was skin, sampled from a tuberculin skin test site. These receptor sequences come from an adult in good health. Both conserved end residues are part of each CDR3. The order of the fields is clone size, J gene, V gene, D gene, CDR3 protein, CDR3 DNA. The D gene is left open where the match is weak. Expanded clones are given a class, and other clones once, few, many or no size at all.

abundance: many
j_gene: TRBJ1-5
v_gene: TRBV20-1
d_gene: NA
CDR3aa: CSARDVSGRGSNQPQHF
CDR3nt: TGCAGTGCTAGAGATGTTAGCGGACGAGGAAGCAATCAGCCCCAGCATTTT

abundance: few
j_gene: TRBJ2-2
v_gene: TRBV12-3/TRBV12-4
d_gene: NA
CDR3aa: CASSLFSGLRTGELFF
CDR3nt: TGTGCCAGCAGTTTATTCAGTGGTTTGAGGACCGGGGAGCTGTTTTTT

abundance: few
j_gene: TRBJ2-1
v_gene: TRBV18
d_gene: TRBD2
CDR3aa: CASSPRLTSGRQTYNEQFF
CDR3nt: TGTGCCAGCTCACCACGCCTGACTAGCGGGAGGCAGACCTACAATGAGCAGTTCTTC

abundance: few
j_gene: TRBJ1-2
v_gene: TRBV18
d_gene: TRBD1
CDR3aa: CASSKDRVNYGYTF
CDR3nt: TGTGCCAGCTCAAAGGACAGGGTCAACTATGGCTACACCTTC

abundance: many
j_gene: TRBJ2-7
v_gene: TRBV29-1
d_gene: NA
CDR3aa: CSVKTDLSYEQYF
CDR3nt: TGCAGCGTGAAAACAGACCTCTCCTACGAGCAGTACTTC

abundance: many
j_gene: TRBJ2-2
v_gene: TRBV3-1
d_gene: NA
CDR3aa: CASSHFFGELFF
CDR3nt: TGTGCCAGCAGCCACTTCTTCGGGGAGCTGTTTTTT

abundance: many
j_gene: TRBJ2-2
v_gene: TRBV20-1
d_gene: NA
CDR3aa: CSATPFGGRIPNTGELFF
CDR3nt: TGCAGTGCTACCCCTTTTGGTGGGCGGATTCCGAACACCGGGGAGCTGTTTTTT

abundance: NA
j_gene: TRBJ2-7
v_gene: TRBV7-2
d_gene: TRBD1
CDR3aa: CASSSRDRDEQYF
CDR3nt: TGTGCCAGCAGCAGCCGGGACAGGGACGAGCAGTACTTC

abundance: many
j_gene: TRBJ2-1
v_gene: TRBV28
d_gene: TRBD1
CDR3aa: CASSPGTGGKQFF
CDR3nt: TGTGCCAGCAGTCCCGGGACAGGGGGCAAGCAGTTCTTC

abundance: NA
j_gene: TRBJ2-4
v_gene: TRBV7-2
d_gene: TRBD2
CDR3aa: CASSSPGLAIAKNIQYF
CDR3nt: TGTGCCAGCAGCTCCCCGGGACTAGCGATAGCCAAAAACATTCAGTACTTC

abundance: many
j_gene: TRBJ2-7
v_gene: TRBV18
d_gene: NA
CDR3aa: CASSTDSQYEQYF
CDR3nt: TGTGCCAGCTCAACGGACAGTCAATACGAGCAGTACTTC

abundance: few
j_gene: TRBJ2-7
v_gene: TRBV15
d_gene: NA
CDR3aa: CATRSDSVGYEQYF
CDR3nt: TGTGCCACCAGGAGTGACAGCGTCGGCTACGAGCAGTACTTC

abundance: many
j_gene: TRBJ1-6
v_gene: TRBV27
d_gene: NA
CDR3aa: CASSSPVSPLHF
CDR3nt: TGTGCCAGCAGTTCACCGGTTTCACCCCTCCACTTT

abundance: many
j_gene: TRBJ1-5
v_gene: TRBV19
d_gene: TRBD1
CDR3aa: CASRDRYDNQPQHF
CDR3nt: TGTGCCAGTAGGGACAGGTATGATAATCAGCCCCAGCATTTT

abundance: many
j_gene: TRBJ1-2
v_gene: TRBV29-1
d_gene: TRBD1
CDR3aa: CSVEVPDRGQFGYTF
CDR3nt: TGCAGCGTTGAAGTTCCGGACAGGGGGCAGTTTGGCTACACCTTC